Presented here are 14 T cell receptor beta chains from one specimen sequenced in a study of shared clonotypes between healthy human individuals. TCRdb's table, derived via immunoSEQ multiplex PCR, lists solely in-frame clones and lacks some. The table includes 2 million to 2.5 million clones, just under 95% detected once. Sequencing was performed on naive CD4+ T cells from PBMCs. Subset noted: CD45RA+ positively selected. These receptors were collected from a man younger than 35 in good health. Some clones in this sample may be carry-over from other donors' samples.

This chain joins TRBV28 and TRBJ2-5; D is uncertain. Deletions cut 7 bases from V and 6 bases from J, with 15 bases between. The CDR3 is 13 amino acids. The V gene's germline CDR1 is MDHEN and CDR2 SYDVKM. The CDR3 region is CASNDPAPQTQYF. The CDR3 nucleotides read TGTGCCAGCAACGATCCCGCCCCGCAGACCCAGTACTTC.

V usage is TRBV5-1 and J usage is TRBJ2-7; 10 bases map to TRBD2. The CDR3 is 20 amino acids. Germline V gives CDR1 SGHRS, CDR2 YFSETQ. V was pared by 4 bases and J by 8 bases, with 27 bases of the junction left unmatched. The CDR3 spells CASSLTPRPSEASGRNKQYF. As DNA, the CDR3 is TGCGCCAGCAGCCTAACCCCCCGGCCTTCGGAGGCTAGCGGGAGAAACAAGCAGTACTTC.

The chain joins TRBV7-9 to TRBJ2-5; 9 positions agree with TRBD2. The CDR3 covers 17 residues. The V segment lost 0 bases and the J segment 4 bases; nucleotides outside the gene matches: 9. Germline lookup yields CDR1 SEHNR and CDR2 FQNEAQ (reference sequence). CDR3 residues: CASSLAVASGMVETQYF. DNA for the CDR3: TGTGCCAGCAGCTTAGCTGTGGCTAGCGGGATGGTAGAGACCCAGTACTTC.

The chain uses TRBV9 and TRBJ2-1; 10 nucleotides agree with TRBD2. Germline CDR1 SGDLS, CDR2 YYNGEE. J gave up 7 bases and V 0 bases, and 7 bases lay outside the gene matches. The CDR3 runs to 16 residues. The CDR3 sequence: CASSVGLAGDLNEQFF. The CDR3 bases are TGTGCCAGCAGCGTAGGTCTAGCGGGAGACCTTAATGAGCAGTTCTTC.

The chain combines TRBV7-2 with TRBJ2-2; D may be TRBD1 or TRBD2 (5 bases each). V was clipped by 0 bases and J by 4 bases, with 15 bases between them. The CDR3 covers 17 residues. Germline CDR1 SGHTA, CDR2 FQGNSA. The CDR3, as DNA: TGTGCCAGCAGCTTAGCGTTCGGGGCCTTGGTCACCGGGGAGCTGTTTTTT. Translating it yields CASSLAFGALVTGELFF.

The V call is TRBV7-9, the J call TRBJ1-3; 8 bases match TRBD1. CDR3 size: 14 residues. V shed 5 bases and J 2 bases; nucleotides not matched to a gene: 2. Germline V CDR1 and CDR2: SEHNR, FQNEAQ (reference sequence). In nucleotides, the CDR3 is TGTGCCAGCAGCCAACAGGGGGCTGGAAACACCATATATTTT. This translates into CASSQQGAGNTIYF. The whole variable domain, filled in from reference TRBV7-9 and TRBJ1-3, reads DTGVSQNPRHKITKRGQNVTFRCDPISEHNRLYWYRQTLGQGPEFLTYFQNEAQLEKSRLLSDRFSAERPKGSFSTLEIQRTEQGDSAMYLCASSQQGAGNTIYFGEGSWLTVV.

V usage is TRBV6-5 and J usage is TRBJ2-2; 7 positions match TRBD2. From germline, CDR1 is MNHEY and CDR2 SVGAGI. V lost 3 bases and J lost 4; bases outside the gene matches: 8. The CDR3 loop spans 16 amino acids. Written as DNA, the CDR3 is TGTGCCAGCAGTTATAACCGACTAGCCGGCACCGGGGAGCTGTTTTTT. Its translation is CASSYNRLAGTGELFF.

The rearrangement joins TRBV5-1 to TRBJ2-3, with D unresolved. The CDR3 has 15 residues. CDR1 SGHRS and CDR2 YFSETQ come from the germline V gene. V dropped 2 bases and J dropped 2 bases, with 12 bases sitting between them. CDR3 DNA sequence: TGCGCCAGCAGCTTCCCGGGCTCTGCCACAGATACGCAGTATTTT. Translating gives CASSFPGSATDTQYF.

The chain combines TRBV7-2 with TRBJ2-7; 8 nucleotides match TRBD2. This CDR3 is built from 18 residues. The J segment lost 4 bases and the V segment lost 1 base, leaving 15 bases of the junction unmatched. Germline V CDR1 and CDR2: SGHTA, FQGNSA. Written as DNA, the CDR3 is TGTGCCAGCAGCTTAGGGGTAGCGGGTGAACGGGGGGGATACGAGCAGTACTTC. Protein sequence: CASSLGVAGERGGYEQYF. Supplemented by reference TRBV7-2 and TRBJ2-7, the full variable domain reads GAGVSQSPSNKVTEKGKDVELRCDPISGHTALYWYRQSLGQGLEFLIYFQGNSAPDKSGLPSDRFSAERTGGSVSTLTIQRTQQEDSAVYLCASSLGVAGERGGYEQYFGPGTRLTVT.

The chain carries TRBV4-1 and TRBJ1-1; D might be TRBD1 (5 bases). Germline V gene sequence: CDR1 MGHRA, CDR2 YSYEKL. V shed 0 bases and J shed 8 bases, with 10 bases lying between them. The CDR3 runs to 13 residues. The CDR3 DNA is TGCGCCAGCAGCCAAGATAGACAGCTAGAAGCTTTCTTT. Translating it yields CASSQDRQLEAFF.

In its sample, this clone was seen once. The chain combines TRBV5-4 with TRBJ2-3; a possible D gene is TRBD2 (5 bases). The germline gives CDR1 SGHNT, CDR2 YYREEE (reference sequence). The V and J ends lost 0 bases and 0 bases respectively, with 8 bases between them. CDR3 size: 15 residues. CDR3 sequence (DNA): TGTGCCAGCAGCTTGGACTGGACTAGCACAGATACGCAGTATTTT. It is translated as CASSLDWTSTDTQYF.

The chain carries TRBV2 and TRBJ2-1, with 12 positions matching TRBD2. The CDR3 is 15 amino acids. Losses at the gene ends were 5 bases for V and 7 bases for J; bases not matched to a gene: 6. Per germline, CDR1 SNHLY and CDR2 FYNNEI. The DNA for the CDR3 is TGTGCCAGCAGTTTACTAGCGGGAGGCCATAATGAGCAGTTCTTC. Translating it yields CASSLLAGGHNEQFF.

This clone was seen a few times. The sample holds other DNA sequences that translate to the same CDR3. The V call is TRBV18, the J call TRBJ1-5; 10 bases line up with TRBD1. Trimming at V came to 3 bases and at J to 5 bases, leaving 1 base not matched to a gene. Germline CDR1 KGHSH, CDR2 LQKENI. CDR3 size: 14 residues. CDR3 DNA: TGTGCCAGCTCACCCGGGACAGGGGATCAGCCCCAGCATTTT. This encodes CASSPGTGDQPQHF.

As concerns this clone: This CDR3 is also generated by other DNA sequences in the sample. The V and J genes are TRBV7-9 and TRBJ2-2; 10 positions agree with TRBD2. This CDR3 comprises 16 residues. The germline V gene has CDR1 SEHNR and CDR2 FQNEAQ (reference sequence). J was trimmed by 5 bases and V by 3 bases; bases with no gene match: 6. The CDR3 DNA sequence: TGTGCCAGCAGCTTCCCGAGCGGGAGGGGAACCGGGGAGCTGTTTTTT. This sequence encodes CASSFPSGRGTGELFF.